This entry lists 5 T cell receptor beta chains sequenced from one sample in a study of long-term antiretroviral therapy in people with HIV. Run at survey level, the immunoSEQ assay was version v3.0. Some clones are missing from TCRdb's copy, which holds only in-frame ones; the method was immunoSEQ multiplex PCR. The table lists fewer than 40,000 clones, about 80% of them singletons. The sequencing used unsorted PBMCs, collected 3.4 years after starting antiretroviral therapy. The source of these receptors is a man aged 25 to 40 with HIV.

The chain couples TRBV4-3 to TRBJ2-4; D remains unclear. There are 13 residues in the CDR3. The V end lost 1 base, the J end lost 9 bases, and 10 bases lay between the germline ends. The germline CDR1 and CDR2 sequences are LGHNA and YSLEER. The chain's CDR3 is CASSQGIVSIQYF. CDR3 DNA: TGCGCCAGCAGCCAAGGGATCGTAAGCATTCAGTACTTC.

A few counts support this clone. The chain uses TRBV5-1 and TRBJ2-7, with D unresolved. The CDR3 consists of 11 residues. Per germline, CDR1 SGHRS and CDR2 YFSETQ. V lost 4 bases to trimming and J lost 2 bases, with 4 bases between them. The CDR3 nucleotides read TGCGCCAGCAGCGAGGCCTACGAGCAGTACTTC. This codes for CASSEAYEQYF.

CDR3 in DNA: TGTGCCAGTCAATCGGGGAACAATGAGCAGTTCTTC. Translated, it gives CASQSGNNEQFF. This chain uses TRBV19 with TRBJ2-1; a possible D gene is TRBD2 (5 bases). Deletions cut 8 bases from V and 5 bases from J, with 10 bases between. This CDR3 is 12 amino acids long. Germline lookup yields CDR1 LNHDA and CDR2 SQIVND (reference sequence). The full variable domain, rest sourced from reference TRBV19 and TRBJ2-1, is DGGITQSPKYLFRKEGQNVTLSCEQNLNHDAMYWYRQDPGQGLRLIYYSQIVNDFQKGDIAEGYSVSREKKESFPLTVTSAQKNPTAFYLCASQSGNNEQFFGPGTRLTVL.

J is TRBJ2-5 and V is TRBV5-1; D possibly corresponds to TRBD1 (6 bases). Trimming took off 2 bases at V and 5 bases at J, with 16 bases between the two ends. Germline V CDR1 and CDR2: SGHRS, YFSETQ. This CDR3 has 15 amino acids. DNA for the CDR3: TGCGCCAGCAGCTTAGCGCCAGGGGCATGGGAGACCCAGTACTTC. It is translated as CASSLAPGAWETQYF. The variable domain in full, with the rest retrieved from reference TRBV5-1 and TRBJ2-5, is KAGVTQTPRYLIKTRGQQVTLSCSPISGHRSVSWYQQTPGQGLQFLFEYFSETQRNKGNFPGRFSGRQFSNSRSEMNVSTLELGDSALYLCASSLAPGAWETQYFGPGTRLLVL.

CDR3 protein: CASKISGGNQPQHF. For the CDR3, the DNA is TGTGCCAGTAAGATTTCCGGGGGCAATCAGCCCCAGCATTTT. The V and J genes are TRBV2 and TRBJ1-5; no definite D call. V gave up 9 bases and J gave up 2 bases, with 14 bases separating them. CDR3 length: 14 amino acids. Per germline, CDR1 SNHLY and CDR2 FYNNEI.